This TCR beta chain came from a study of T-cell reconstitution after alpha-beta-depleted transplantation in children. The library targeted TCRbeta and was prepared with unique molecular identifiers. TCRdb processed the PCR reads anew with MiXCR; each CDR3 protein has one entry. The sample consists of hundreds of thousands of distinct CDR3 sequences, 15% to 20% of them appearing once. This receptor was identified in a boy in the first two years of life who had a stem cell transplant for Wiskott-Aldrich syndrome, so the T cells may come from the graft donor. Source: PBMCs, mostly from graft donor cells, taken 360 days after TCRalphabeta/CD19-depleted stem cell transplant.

The CDR3 sequence is CASSPIGQEAFF. The CDR3 DNA is TGTGCCAGCAGCCCTATCGGACAGGAAGCTTTCTTT. This chain joins TRBV7-8 and TRBJ1-1; the D gene is possibly TRBD1 (6 bases). Between the trimmed V and J ends, which lost 5 bases and 8 bases, there was a span of 12 bases. Germline V gene data show CDR1 as SGHVS and CDR2 as FQNEAQ. The CDR3 spans 12 residues. The whole variable domain, filled in from reference TRBV7-8 and TRBJ1-1, reads GAGVSQSPRYKVAKRGQDVALRCDPISGHVSLFWYQQALGQGPEFLTYFQNEAQLDKSGLPSDRFFAERPEGSVSTLKIQRTQQEDSAVYLCASSPIGQEAFFGQGTRLTVV.